These 31 T cell receptor beta chains originate from one sample sequenced in a study of blood T cell repertoires in COVID-19. Sequenced by immunoSEQ multiplex PCR; TCRdb stores in-frame clones only, minus some. Here the sample spans around 170,000 clones, 74% being singletons. The sequencing input was peripheral blood. The receptors derive from a woman older than 75 with acute or convalescent COVID-19.

The genes are TRBV19 and TRBJ1-5, with 9 bases identical to TRBD1. The CDR3 runs 15 residues. Trimming took 5 bases from V and 6 from J; bases not matched to a gene: 8. CDR1 is LNHDA, CDR2 SQIVND, per germline (reference sequence). The CDR3: CASSGTQGAFQPQHF. The CDR3 bases are TGTGCCAGTAGTGGGACACAGGGGGCCTTTCAGCCCCAGCATTTT.

The J gene is TRBJ1-1, the V gene TRBV5-4; D call uncertain. Trimming removed 5 bases from V and 5 bases from J, with 19 bases in between. CDR1 SGHNT and CDR2 YYREEE come from the germline V gene (reference sequence). The CDR3 covers 15 residues. The CDR3 reads CASSPEVPGLTEAFF. DNA for the CDR3: TGTGCCAGCAGTCCTGAGGTACCGGGGTTGACTGAAGCTTTCTTT.

This clone was seen once. The chain recombines TRBV5-4 with TRBJ1-5; 7 bases line up with TRBD1. Trimming at V came to 4 bases and at J to 5 bases, leaving 3 bases not matched to a gene. Germline CDR1 reads SGHNT; CDR2 reads YYREEE (reference sequence). The CDR3 is 13 residues long. The CDR3 sequence is CASSTGQDQPQHF. The CDR3, as DNA: TGTGCCAGCAGCACCGGACAGGATCAGCCCCAGCATTTT. Supplemented by reference TRBV5-4 and TRBJ1-5, the full variable domain reads ETGVTQSPTHLIKTRGQQVTLRCSSQSGHNTVSWYQQALGQGPQFIFQYYREEENGRGNFPPRFSGLQFPNYSSELNVNALELDDSALYLCASSTGQDQPQHFGDGTRLSIL.

The rearrangement uses TRBV28 and TRBJ2-7; weak D call: TRBD2 (6 bases). The V end lost 6 bases, the J end lost 6 bases, and 18 bases lay between the germline ends. The germline CDR1 and CDR2 sequences are MDHEN and SYDVKM. The CDR3 totals 14 residues. The CDR3: CASRGGGAWREQYF. CDR3 in DNA: TGTGCCAGCAGGGGGGGTGGGGCGTGGCGCGAGCAGTACTTC. Full variable domain (remainder filled in from reference TRBV28 and TRBJ2-7): DVKVTQSSRYLVKRTGEKVFLECVQDMDHENMFWYRQDPGLGLRLIYFSYDVKMKEKGDIPEGYSVSREKKERFSLILESASTNQTSMYLCASRGGGAWREQYFGPGTRLTVT.

The chain carries TRBV18 and TRBJ1-2, with D uncertain. There are 15 residues in the CDR3. The germline gives CDR1 KGHSH, CDR2 LQKENI. Trimming removed 3 bases from V and 3 bases from J, with 14 bases in between. CDR3 DNA sequence: TGTGCCAGCTCACCTTATACCGGGATCGACTATGGCTACACCTTC. It codes for CASSPYTGIDYGYTF.

This CDR3 is CASSAGTSGSNEQFF. The CDR3 DNA is TGCGCCAGCAGTGCCGGGACTAGCGGGAGCAATGAGCAGTTCTTC. The genes are TRBV10-1 and TRBJ2-1, with TRBD2 matching 14 bases. The V segment lost 4 bases and the J segment 6 bases; nucleotides outside the gene matches: 2. The CDR3 is 15 amino acids. Germline V gives CDR1 WNHNN, CDR2 SYGVQD (reference sequence).

The chain joins TRBV10-3 to TRBJ1-5; no firm D call. The germline gives CDR1 ENHRY, CDR2 SYGVKD. This CDR3 is built from 14 residues. V lost 3 bases and J lost 7, with 13 bases in between. The DNA for the CDR3 is TGTGCCATCAGTGACCCTCACTACGGGCAGCCCCAGCATTTT. It encodes CAISDPHYGQPQHF.

This chain links TRBV28 with TRBJ2-3, with TRBD2 matching 13 bases. Germline trimming cut 6 bases from V and 8 bases from J; bases unmatched to any gene: 11. Per the germline V gene, CDR1 is MDHEN and CDR2 is SYDVKM. The CDR3 sequence is 16 residues long. The CDR3 protein is CASSPEGTSGISTQYF. DNA for the CDR3: TGTGCCAGCAGCCCTGAAGGGACTAGCGGGATAAGTACGCAGTATTTT. Supplemented by reference TRBV28 and TRBJ2-3, the full variable domain reads DVKVTQSSRYLVKRTGEKVFLECVQDMDHENMFWYRQDPGLGLRLIYFSYDVKMKEKGDIPEGYSVSREKKERFSLILESASTNQTSMYLCASSPEGTSGISTQYFGPGTRLTVL.

V and J are TRBV29-1 and TRBJ1-4; 8 bases line up with TRBD1. V shed 7 bases and J 0 bases; nucleotides not matched to a gene: 1. The CDR3 has 13 amino acids. Germline assignment: CDR1 SQVTM and CDR2 ANQGSEA. The CDR3: CSAQGATNEKLFF. Here the CDR3 DNA reads TGCAGCGCACAGGGGGCAACTAATGAAAAACTGTTTTTT.

The genes are TRBV13 and TRBJ1-3, with D unclear. Trimming removed 4 bases at V and 0 bases at J, with 10 bases between. CDR3 length: 15 amino acids. The V gene's germline CDR1 is PRHDT and CDR2 FYEKMQ (reference sequence). The CDR3 loop reads CASSSLVVSGNTIYF. The CDR3 DNA reads TGTGCCAGCAGCTCGCTAGTTGTCTCTGGAAACACCATATATTTT.

The chain has TRBV19 and TRBJ2-7; 8 nucleotides line up with TRBD1. The CDR3 runs to 15 residues. Losses at the gene ends were 2 bases for V and 5 bases for J; bases not matched to a gene: 8. CDR1 and CDR2 from the germline V gene are LNHDA and SQIVND (reference sequence). The CDR3 sequence is CASSIQYTGGNEQYF. As DNA, the CDR3 is TGTGCCAGTAGTATACAGTATACAGGGGGTAACGAGCAGTACTTC.

The rearrangement links TRBV2 to TRBJ2-1; TRBD1 aligns across 9 bases. The germline gives CDR1 SNHLY, CDR2 FYNNEI. The CDR3 runs 15 residues. V lost 5 bases and J lost 2; bases outside the gene matches: 4. CDR3 nucleotide sequence: TGTGCCAGCAGTATCGACAGGGGGACCTACAATGAGCAGTTCTTC. It encodes CASSIDRGTYNEQFF.

This sequence joins TRBV7-9 and TRBJ1-4; TRBD1 is a possible D gene (5 bases). Germline CDR1 and CDR2: SEHNR and FQNEAQ (reference sequence). V lost 0 bases and J lost 0, with 5 bases in between. The CDR3 extends over 15 amino acids. This CDR3 reads CASSLARATNEKLFF. The CDR3 DNA is TGTGCCAGCAGCTTAGCCAGGGCAACTAATGAAAAACTGTTTTTT.

This clone occurred a few times. This chain uses TRBV3-1 (or the pseudogene TRBV3-2) with TRBJ1-6, with TRBD1 identical over 10 bases. Germline CDR1 is LGHDT and CDR2 is YNNKEL (reference sequence). This CDR3 has 15 residues. Losses at the gene ends were 2 bases for V and 9 bases for J; bases not matched to a gene: 4. The CDR3 bases are TGTGCCAGCAGCCAAAATGGACAGGGGGGTTCACCCCTCCACTTT. Translation gives CASSQNGQGGSPLHF.

This sequence joins TRBV27 and TRBJ1-6; TRBD1 is a possible D gene (5 bases). V was trimmed by 3 bases and J by 4 bases, leaving 13 bases between them. The germline V gene encodes CDR1 MNHEY and CDR2 SMNVEV (reference sequence). This CDR3 contains 16 residues. In nucleotides, the CDR3 is TGTGCCAGCAGTTTCACCTTGGGGGGGTATAATTCACCCCTCCACTTT. Encoded protein: CASSFTLGGYNSPLHF.

This clone was seen many times. The chain couples TRBV6-6 to TRBJ1-2; D is perhaps TRBD1 (5 bases). The CDR3 is 15 residues long. Between the trimmed V and J ends, which lost 2 bases and 2 bases, there was a span of 12 bases. Germline V CDR1 and CDR2: MNHNY, SVGAGI (reference sequence). Here the CDR3 DNA reads TGTGCCAGCAGTTACGGGGGGGTTGGGAACTATGGCTACACCTTC. Its protein product is CASSYGGVGNYGYTF.

The chain joins TRBV4-3 to TRBJ2-7; 8 nucleotides align to TRBD2. CDR1 and CDR2 from the germline V gene are LGHNA and YSLEER. The CDR3 is made up of 15 amino acids. Unmatched junction bases numbered 6, after V lost 1 base and J lost 4 bases. The CDR3 spells CASSQGLAGGYEQYF. The CDR3 coding sequence is TGCGCCAGCAGCCAAGGACTCGCGGGGGGATACGAGCAGTACTTC.

In its sample, this clone was seen once. In DNA, the CDR3 is TGCAGCGTTGAAGGCCGGGTTGAAGCTTTCTTT. Translation: CSVEGRVEAFF. The V call is TRBV29-1, the J call TRBJ1-1; D call uncertain. V was cut by 1 base and J by 7 bases, with 7 bases left in between. Germline V gene data show CDR1 as SQVTM and CDR2 as ANQGSEA. The CDR3 is made up of 11 amino acids. Filled out from reference TRBV29-1 and TRBJ1-1, the complete variable domain reads SAVISQKPSRDICQRGTSLTIQCQVDSQVTMMFWYRQQPGQSLTLIATANQGSEATYESGFVIDKFPISRPNLTFSTLTVSNMSPEDSSIYLCSVEGRVEAFFGQGTRLTVV.

This clone turned up a few times. V gene TRBV28 combines with J gene TRBJ1-1, with D hard to call. The CDR3 is 15 amino acids. The germline V gene encodes CDR1 MDHEN and CDR2 SYDVKM. Trimming removed 6 bases at V and 0 bases at J, with 14 bases between. CDR3 nucleotides: TGTGCCAGCAGAGAGACCGGGTCCATGAACACTGAAGCTTTCTTT. Protein sequence: CASRETGSMNTEAFF.

There are many counts of this clone. The chain uses TRBV2 and TRBJ1-5, with 9 bases matching TRBD1. CDR3 length: 14 residues. The V segment lost 6 bases and the J segment 2 bases; nucleotides outside the gene matches: 2. Germline CDR1 and CDR2: SNHLY and FYNNEI. CDR3 in DNA: TGTGCCAGCAGGGGACAGGGAGGCAATCAGCCCCAGCATTTT. The encoded protein is CASRGQGGNQPQHF.

A few counts support this clone. The chain links TRBV27 to TRBJ1-2; TRBD1 is a possible D gene (6 bases). This CDR3 contains 16 residues. Germline loops: CDR1 MNHEY, CDR2 SMNVEV (reference sequence). V was clipped by 7 bases and J by 2 bases, with 20 bases between them. The CDR3 reads CASTSSRTGQNYGYTF. The CDR3 nucleotides are TGTGCCAGCACCTCTTCCCGAACAGGGCAAAACTATGGCTACACCTTC.

The genes are TRBV5-5 and TRBJ1-1, with 10 bases identical to TRBD1. This CDR3 region has 18 residues. Trimming took 4 bases from V and 1 from J; bases not matched to a gene: 13. Germline CDR1 and CDR2: SGHKS and YYEKEE (reference sequence). The DNA for the CDR3 is TGTGCCAGCAGCCTTCAGAGGACAGGGGGATTGGGGAACACTGAAGCTTTCTTT. Protein product: CASSLQRTGGLGNTEAFF.

The rearrangement joins TRBV9 to TRBJ2-1; 11 bases agree with TRBD2. Losses at the gene ends were 0 bases for V and 9 bases for J; bases not matched to a gene: 5. Germline V gene lookup returns CDR1 SGDLS and CDR2 YYNGEE. The CDR3 extends over 15 amino acids. The CDR3 bases are TGTGCCAGCAGCGTAGGTAGCGGGAGGGCCGGTGAGCAGTTCTTC. It codes for CASSVGSGRAGEQFF.

The V call is TRBV7-9, the J call TRBJ2-2; no clear D. The CDR3 contains 17 residues. Trimming pared 1 base from V and 3 bases from J, leaving 15 bases between. Germline CDR1 reads SEHNR; CDR2 reads FQNEAQ (reference sequence). The CDR3 DNA is TGTGCCAGCAGCTTAGGGCCCCACGGGTATGACACCGGGGAGCTGTTTTTT. Its protein is CASSLGPHGYDTGELFF.

The V call is TRBV2, the J call TRBJ2-5, with 10 bases lining up with TRBD1. CDR1 is SNHLY, CDR2 FYNNEI, per germline. CDR3 length: 12 residues. J lost 7 bases, V lost 7 bases, and 3 bases had no gene match. CDR3 protein: CASIRDRGTQYF. DNA for the CDR3: TGTGCCAGCATTCGGGACAGGGGGACCCAGTACTTC.

CDR3 loop: CASSYSKDSMPGELFF. DNA for the CDR3: TGTGCCAGCAGTTACTCGAAAGACAGTATGCCCGGGGAGCTGTTTTTT. This chain connects TRBV6-5 to TRBJ2-2, with a possible D match to TRBD1 (5 bases). The V end lost 0 bases, the J end lost 6 bases, and 14 bases lay between the germline ends. The germline CDR1 and CDR2 sequences are MNHEY and SVGAGI. The CDR3 length is 16 residues.

V is TRBV19 and J is TRBJ2-3, with 9 bases lining up with TRBD2. V lost 4 bases to trimming and J lost 3 bases; unmatched junction nucleotides: 8. The CDR3 contains 16 residues. The germline V gene has CDR1 LNHDA and CDR2 SQIVND (reference sequence). The CDR3 region has the DNA TGTGCCAGTAGTACCATTAGCGGGAGCGGGACAGATACGCAGTATTTT. This sequence encodes CASSTISGSGTDTQYF. Using reference TRBV19 and TRBJ2-3 for the parts outside the CDR3, the full variable domain is DGGITQSPKYLFRKEGQNVTLSCEQNLNHDAMYWYRQDPGQGLRLIYYSQIVNDFQKGDIAEGYSVSREKKESFPLTVTSAQKNPTAFYLCASSTISGSGTDTQYFGPGTRLTVL.

This clone appeared a few times. The chain employs TRBV5-1 and TRBJ1-1, with 9 positions matching TRBD1. The CDR3 covers 18 residues. V lost 0 bases and J lost 0; bases outside the gene matches: 9. The germline V gene has CDR1 SGHRS and CDR2 YFSETQ. CDR3 in DNA: TGCGCCAGCAGCTTGGAAGGGACAGGGCGTTCCATGAACACTGAAGCTTTCTTT. This encodes CASSLEGTGRSMNTEAFF.

The gene calls are TRBV4-1 and TRBJ1-3, with 8 bases aligning to TRBD1. There are 15 residues in the CDR3. Germline lookup yields CDR1 MGHRA and CDR2 YSYEKL. J lost 0 bases, V lost 3 bases, and 1 base had no gene match. The CDR3 DNA sequence: TGCGCCAGCAGCCAGGGACAGGTCTCTGGAAACACCATATATTTT. It specifies CASSQGQVSGNTIYF.

In its sample, this clone was seen once. The gene calls are TRBV12-3 or TRBV12-4 and TRBJ1-6; 7 bases are a match to TRBD1. The CDR3 length is 13 residues. V lost 5 bases, J lost 9 bases, and 4 bases stayed unmatched. CDR3 sequence (DNA): TGTGCCAGCAGTGCAAGACAGGGTTCACCCCTCCACTTT. Its translation is CASSARQGSPLHF.

This chain joins TRBV24-1 and TRBJ2-1; 11 bases fit TRBD2. V trimming: 3 bases; J trimming: 7 bases; junction bases outside the gene matches: 10. Germline loops: CDR1 KGHDR, CDR2 SFDVKD. The CDR3 has 17 residues. CDR3 in DNA: TGTGCCACCAGTGATGCGACTAGCGGGGTAATGGAGAATGAGCAGTTCTTC. This translates into CATSDATSGVMENEQFF.